These 28 T cell receptor beta chains were sequenced from one sample in a study of T cell responses to AZD1222 COVID-19 vaccine. Using immunoSEQ multiplex PCR, the repertoire was profiled, and TCRdb retains in-frame clones only, with some absent. Of about 130,000 clones detected, approximately 88% appear once; the ten largest clones hold under 9%. Sample: peripheral blood, taken on day 0 of AZD1222 vaccination. The receptors stem from an adult in good health.

On this clone: Other DNA variants within this sample encode the same CDR3. The CDR3 is CSARRTEAFF. CDR3 sequence (DNA): TGCAGTGCTAGAAGGACAGAAGCTTTCTTT. V gene TRBV20-1 combines with J gene TRBJ1-1, with D possibly TRBD1 on 5 matching bases. The V and J ends lost 2 bases and 8 bases respectively, with 6 bases between them. Germline loops: CDR1 DFQATT, CDR2 SNEGSKA (reference sequence). The CDR3 totals 10 residues.

The rearrangement uses TRBV9 and TRBJ1-4; 7 nucleotides match TRBD1. Trimming removed 3 bases from V and 2 bases from J; junction bases left unmatched: 1. CDR3 length equals 14 residues. Germline CDR1 reads SGDLS; CDR2 reads YYNGEE. The CDR3 DNA reads TGTGCCAGCAGCGGGACAGGTACTAATGAAAAACTGTTTTTT. Its translation is CASSGTGTNEKLFF.

V gene TRBV6-1 combines with J gene TRBJ1-3; 7 nucleotides match TRBD1. Germline CDR1 is MNHNS and CDR2 is SASEGT. This CDR3 region has 16 residues. The junction had 4 bases not matched to a gene; V was cut back by 2 bases and J by 0 bases. The CDR3 loop is CASSEQPGGSGNTIYF. In DNA form, the CDR3 reads TGTGCCAGCAGTGAACAACCAGGGGGCTCTGGAAACACCATATATTTT.

This clone was seen a single time. The chain has TRBV19 and TRBJ2-7; D may be TRBD1 (5 bases). Germline V gene sequence: CDR1 LNHDA, CDR2 SQIVND (reference sequence). CDR3 length: 14 residues. Between the trimmed V and J ends, which lost 8 bases and 4 bases, there was a span of 18 bases. In DNA form, the CDR3 reads TGTGCCAGTGGTAACGCCCAGGGCCTATACGAGCAGTACTTC. Its translation: CASGNAQGLYEQYF.

V gene TRBV5-1 combines with J gene TRBJ2-5, with a possible D match to TRBD1 (5 bases). The germline V gene has CDR1 SGHRS and CDR2 YFSETQ. CDR3 length: 14 residues. With 4 bases removed from V and 0 bases from J, the gap between germline ends came to 10 bases. DNA for the CDR3: TGCGCCAGCAGCATCGCAGGGTACCAAGAGACCCAGTACTTC. Its translation: CASSIAGYQETQYF. Full variable domain (remainder filled in from reference TRBV5-1 and TRBJ2-5): KAGVTQTPRYLIKTRGQQVTLSCSPISGHRSVSWYQQTPGQGLQFLFEYFSETQRNKGNFPGRFSGRQFSNSRSEMNVSTLELGDSALYLCASSIAGYQETQYFGPGTRLLVL.

The rearrangement links TRBV6-5 to TRBJ2-2, with D possibly TRBD1 on 5 matching bases. This CDR3 contains 13 residues. Germline V gives CDR1 MNHEY, CDR2 SVGAGI. Trimming removed 6 bases at V and 4 bases at J, with 9 bases between. Here the CDR3 reads CASRGQGTGELFF. The CDR3 DNA follows: TGTGCCAGCAGGGGGCAGGGCACCGGGGAGCTGTTTTTT.

The count of this clone is one. The CDR3 nucleotides read TGCGCCAGCAGCTTGGACGGGGGCTCCTACGAGCAGTACTTC. Its protein product is CASSLDGGSYEQYF. The J gene is TRBJ2-7, the V gene TRBV5-1; the D gene is possibly TRBD2 (6 bases). V was trimmed by 0 bases and J by 0 bases, leaving 7 bases between them. The CDR3 runs to 14 residues. From germline, CDR1 is SGHRS and CDR2 YFSETQ.

The chain recombines TRBV15 with TRBJ2-1; no clear D. The V and J ends lost 0 bases and 0 bases respectively, with 6 bases between them. Germline CDR1 LNHNV, CDR2 YYDKDF (reference sequence). The CDR3 runs 15 residues. The CDR3, as DNA: TGTGCCACCAGCAGAGAGGGCATCTCCTACAATGAGCAGTTCTTC. Translation: CATSREGISYNEQFF.

The rearrangement joins TRBV4-1 to TRBJ1-4; D is unresolved. Germline V gene lookup returns CDR1 MGHRA and CDR2 YSYEKL. CDR3 length: 16 amino acids. V was clipped by 1 base and J by 0 bases, with 9 bases between them. The CDR3 reads CASSQAPFATNEKLFF. The DNA for the CDR3 is TGCGCCAGCAGCCAAGCGCCATTTGCAACTAATGAAAAACTGTTTTTT.

The chain recombines TRBV19 with TRBJ2-7; TRBD1 matches 7 bases. Germline V gene lookup returns CDR1 LNHDA and CDR2 SQIVND (reference sequence). The V segment lost 6 bases and the J segment 3 bases; nucleotides outside the gene matches: 11. CDR3 length equals 15 residues. The CDR3 here is CASSPDRARDYEQYF. The CDR3 region has the DNA TGTGCCAGTAGCCCAGACAGGGCAAGAGACTACGAGCAGTACTTC.

V is TRBV2 and J is TRBJ2-5; D may be TRBD1 (6 bases). The CDR3 totals 14 residues. The V and J ends lost 8 bases and 4 bases respectively, with 17 bases between them. Germline V lookup: CDR1 SNHLY, CDR2 FYNNEI. CDR3 amino acids: CASSQAGAGETQYF. The CDR3 DNA reads as TGTGCCAGCTCCCAGGCAGGGGCTGGAGAGACCCAGTACTTC.

The V and J genes are TRBV6-5 and TRBJ1-5; D remains ambiguous. The CDR3 sequence is 13 residues long. Germline loops: CDR1 MNHEY, CDR2 SVGAGI. The V gene lost 2 bases and the J gene lost 2 bases, with 4 bases spanning the gap. The CDR3 is CASSYIGNQPQHF. As DNA, the CDR3 is TGTGCCAGCAGTTACATTGGCAATCAGCCCCAGCATTTT.

This clone has more than one count but fewer than ten. The gene calls are TRBV5-1 and TRBJ2-7, with 7 nucleotides matching TRBD2. The germline gives CDR1 SGHRS, CDR2 YFSETQ. V shed 2 bases and J 4 bases; nucleotides not matched to a gene: 9. CDR3 length equals 15 residues. The CDR3 reads CASSFEGLAAYEQYF. The CDR3 coding sequence is TGCGCCAGCAGCTTTGAGGGGCTAGCGGCGTACGAGCAGTACTTC.

J is TRBJ2-1 and V is TRBV30; 11 bases fit TRBD2. Germline loops: CDR1 GTSNPN, CDR2 SVGIG (reference sequence). J was trimmed by 9 bases and V by 0 bases; bases with no gene match: 7. This CDR3 contains 15 residues. CDR3 protein: CAWSVLAGGLGEQFF. The CDR3 region has the DNA TGTGCCTGGAGTGTCTTAGCGGGGGGGCTTGGTGAGCAGTTCTTC.

The V gene is TRBV29-1, the J gene TRBJ2-7, with 7 bases identical to TRBD1. Germline CDR1 SQVTM, CDR2 ANQGSEA. The ends lost 6 bases at V and 5 bases at J; junction bases unmatched: 4. The CDR3 has 11 residues. CDR3 nucleotide sequence: TGCAGCGTGCAGACAGGGAACGAGCAGTACTTC. Its translation: CSVQTGNEQYF.

This rearrangement joins TRBV25-1 to TRBJ1-6; D is uncertain. The CDR3 sequence is 16 residues long. Trimming removed 6 bases from V and 7 bases from J, with 19 bases in between. From germline, CDR1 is MGHDK and CDR2 SYGVNS. CDR3 in amino acids: CASSATLSPNNSPLHF. The CDR3 nucleotides are TGTGCCAGCAGCGCTACCTTGAGCCCAAACAATTCACCCCTCCACTTT.

The chain couples TRBV27 to TRBJ1-5; a possible D gene is TRBD1 (5 bases). V was cut by 6 bases and J by 7 bases, with 16 bases left in between. The CDR3 length is 14 residues. Germline CDR1 reads MNHEY; CDR2 reads SMNVEV (reference sequence). The CDR3 DNA is TGTGCCAGCAGCTCGCTTGGGGCAGGGCAGCCCCAGCATTTT. Translated, it gives CASSSLGAGQPQHF.

This clone has just a few counts. The gene calls are TRBV12-3 or TRBV12-4 and TRBJ2-7; 9 bases fit TRBD2. The CDR3 loop spans 13 amino acids. The V segment lost 6 bases and the J segment 2 bases; nucleotides outside the gene matches: 2. The CDR3 region is CASRSGRTYEQYF. The CDR3 bases are TGTGCCAGCAGGAGCGGGAGGACCTACGAGCAGTACTTC.

This sequence joins TRBV7-9 and TRBJ2-7; D perhaps matches TRBD2 (7 bases). V gave up 5 bases and J gave up 0 bases, with 14 bases separating them. CDR1 SEHNR and CDR2 FQNEAQ come from the germline V gene (reference sequence). CDR3 size: 15 residues. CDR3: CASSRGGRGSYEQYF. CDR3 sequence (DNA): TGTGCCAGCAGCCGCGGGGGCAGGGGCTCCTACGAGCAGTACTTC.

This chain joins TRBV7-6 and TRBJ1-1; D might be TRBD1 (5 bases). Germline CDR1 reads SGHVS; CDR2 reads FNYEAQ. The CDR3 covers 13 residues. Trimming took off 5 bases at V and 5 bases at J, with 12 bases between the two ends. This CDR3 reads CASSPSRGTEAFF. The CDR3 DNA is TGTGCCAGCAGCCCCAGTAGGGGAACTGAAGCTTTCTTT.

The V gene is TRBV11-2, the J gene TRBJ2-5, with D perhaps matching TRBD2 (5 bases). Looked up from germline, CDR1 is SGHAT and CDR2 is FQNNGV. The CDR3 spans 14 residues. The V gene lost 3 bases and the J gene lost 4 bases, with 12 bases spanning the gap. The CDR3 region has the DNA TGTGCCAGCAGCTTCAGCGGAGGCCGAGAGACCCAGTACTTC. Translating it yields CASSFSGGRETQYF.

J is TRBJ2-3 and V is TRBV20-1; D is perhaps TRBD2 (6 bases). This CDR3 contains 11 residues. The V gene lost 5 bases and the J gene lost 4 bases, with 7 bases spanning the gap. Germline CDR1 reads DFQATT; CDR2 reads SNEGSKA (reference sequence). The CDR3 is CSALAADTQYF. CDR3 coding DNA: TGCAGTGCTTTAGCGGCAGATACGCAGTATTTT.

J is TRBJ2-3 and V is TRBV27; TRBD2 matches at 13 bases. Germline CDR1 and CDR2: MNHEY and SMNVEV (reference sequence). Trimming at V came to 1 base and at J to 1 base, leaving 14 bases not matched to a gene. CDR3 length: 21 amino acids. The CDR3 is CASSLLAPGTSGTLGTDTQYF. In DNA form, the CDR3 reads TGTGCCAGCAGTTTATTGGCCCCCGGGACTAGCGGGACCTTGGGCACAGATACGCAGTATTTT.

The sample holds a few counts of this clone. The chain employs TRBV7-2 and TRBJ1-3; unclear D gene. This CDR3 contains 17 residues. Between the trimmed V and J ends, which lost 1 base and 0 bases, there was a span of 13 bases. From germline, CDR1 is SGHTA and CDR2 FQGNSA. The CDR3 nucleotides read TGTGCCAGCAGCTTAGGGGCGGGAGGACTCTCTGGAAACACCATATATTTT. Its translation: CASSLGAGGLSGNTIYF.

The chain uses TRBV10-3 and TRBJ1-4; D might be TRBD1 (6 bases). V gave up 2 bases and J gave up 6 bases, with 13 bases separating them. Germline values: CDR1 ENHRY, CDR2 SYGVKD. There are 15 residues in the CDR3. CDR3 DNA: TGTGCCATCAGTGAGAGAAGGGGGTCGGATGAAAAACTGTTTTTT. It translates to CAISERRGSDEKLFF.

The chain employs TRBV28 and TRBJ2-7, with D unclear. V lost 2 bases and J 3 bases, leaving 8 bases between the germline ends. From germline, CDR1 is MDHEN and CDR2 SYDVKM. The CDR3 has 13 residues. The CDR3 coding sequence is TGTGCCAGCAGTTTAGGAACGAACTACGAGCAGTACTTC. It specifies CASSLGTNYEQYF.

The chain joins TRBV23-1 to TRBJ1-5; 9 bases match TRBD1. TRBV23-1 is marked as an open reading frame, function uncertain. The CDR3 spans 15 residues. V lost 0 bases, J lost 4 bases, and 1 base stayed unmatched. The CDR3 DNA is TGCGCCAGCAGTCAATCCGGACAGGGGAATCAGCCCCAGCATTTT. Its translation is CASSQSGQGNQPQHF.

The chain combines TRBV11-2 with TRBJ2-7; 8 positions agree with TRBD1. The CDR3 covers 16 residues. CDR1 and CDR2 (germline): SGHAT, FQNNGV. With 6 bases clipped from V and 5 bases from J, the junction kept 15 bases outside the gene matches. In DNA form, the CDR3 reads TGTGCCAGCAGTACAATCAGGACAGGGAGTTCCCACGAGCAGTACTTC. This sequence encodes CASSTIRTGSSHEQYF.